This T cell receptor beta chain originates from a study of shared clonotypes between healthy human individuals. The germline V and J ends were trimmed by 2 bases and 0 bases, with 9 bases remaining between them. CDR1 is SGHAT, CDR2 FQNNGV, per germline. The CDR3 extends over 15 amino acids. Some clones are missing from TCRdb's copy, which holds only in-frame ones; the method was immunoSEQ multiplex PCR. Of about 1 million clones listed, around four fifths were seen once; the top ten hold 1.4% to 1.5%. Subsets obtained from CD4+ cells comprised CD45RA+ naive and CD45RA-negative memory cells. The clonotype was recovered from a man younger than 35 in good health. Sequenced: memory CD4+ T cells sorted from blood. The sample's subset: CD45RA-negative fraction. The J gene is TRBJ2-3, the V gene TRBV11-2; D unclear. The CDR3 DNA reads TGTGCCAGCAGCTTACAGAAGACTAGCACAGATACGCAGTATTTT. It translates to CASSLQKTSTDTQYF.